This T cell receptor beta chain was retrieved from a study of cytomegalovirus exposure and HLA in healthy donors. At the level of the study: Genotyping of some 390 donors showed that 80% to 90% belonged to the Caucasian-associated ancestry cluster.

The PCR contained 60 Vbeta and 13 Jbeta primers. Sequenced by immunoSEQ multiplex PCR; TCRdb stores in-frame clones only, minus some. The repertoire holds fewer than 150,000 clones, with around two thirds as singletons. To note about this clone: Its cognate antigen is unknown.

Study findings and constraints: Reports indicated that the classifier achieved high specificity and sensitivity in diagnosing cytomegalovirus status.

This CDR3 region has 15 residues. Germline-derived CDR1 and CDR2 are SGHRS and YFSETQ. V lost 4 bases, J lost 2 bases, and 7 bases stayed unmatched. The specimen sequenced was PBMCs. The rearrangement links TRBV5-1 to TRBJ1-2; 8 bases are shared with TRBD1. This clonotype originated in a woman aged 40 to 50 in good health and CMV-seropositive. CDR3 coding DNA: TGCGCCAGCAGCCTATTGGACAGGGAGAACTATGGCTACACCTTC. It translates to CASSLLDRENYGYTF.